This section outlines one TCR beta chain sequence together with its context. Its antigen is not identified. The data derive from a study of shared clonotypes between healthy human individuals. This CDR3 comprises 13 residues. Nashville, Tennessee was home to all donors, who were Caucasian adults. The study, taken as a whole, reports: Sequencing depth was predicted to influence how clonotypes are shared among donors.

TCRdb's copy holds only in-frame clones and misses some; the assay was immunoSEQ multiplex PCR. Here the sample spans millions of clones, more than 80% being singletons. The chain carries TRBV7-5 and TRBJ2-2. TRBV7-5 is a recognized pseudogene. The receptor's source is a man aged 18 to 29 in good health. The material sequenced was naive CD4+ T cells sorted from blood. As to subset: CD45RA+ positively selected. CDR3 bases: TGTGCCAGAAGCCCCCGAAACACCGGGGAGCTGTTTTTT. This encodes CARSPRNTGELFF.